This record concerns one T cell receptor beta chain sequence. What it recognizes is unknown. This table comes from immunoSEQ multiplex PCR, and its TCRdb copy is limited to in-frame clones, with some not included. The table lists 100,000 to 150,000 clones, about 87% of them singletons. This sample was taken from a study of T cell responses to AZD1222 COVID-19 vaccine. Germline V gene sequence: CDR1 MDHEN, CDR2 SYDVKM. V was cut by 7 bases and J by 1 base, with 14 bases left in between. The CDR3 length is 16 residues. Study observations and caveats: Targets within unmutated variant regions were reportedly found for nearly half of spike-specific TCRs.

The starting material was peripheral blood, obtained on day 0 of AZD1222 vaccination. The TCR originated in an adult in good health. This sequence joins TRBV28 and TRBJ2-6; D ambiguous. CDR3 sequence: CASTLKKGSGANVLTF. CDR3 bases: TGTGCCAGCACCCTAAAGAAGGGTTCTGGGGCCAACGTCCTGACTTTC. The variable domain in full, with the rest retrieved from reference TRBV28 and TRBJ2-6, is DVKVTQSSRYLVKRTGEKVFLECVQDMDHENMFWYRQDPGLGLRLIYFSYDVKMKEKGDIPEGYSVSREKKERFSLILESASTNQTSMYLCASTLKKGSGANVLTFGAGSRLTVL.